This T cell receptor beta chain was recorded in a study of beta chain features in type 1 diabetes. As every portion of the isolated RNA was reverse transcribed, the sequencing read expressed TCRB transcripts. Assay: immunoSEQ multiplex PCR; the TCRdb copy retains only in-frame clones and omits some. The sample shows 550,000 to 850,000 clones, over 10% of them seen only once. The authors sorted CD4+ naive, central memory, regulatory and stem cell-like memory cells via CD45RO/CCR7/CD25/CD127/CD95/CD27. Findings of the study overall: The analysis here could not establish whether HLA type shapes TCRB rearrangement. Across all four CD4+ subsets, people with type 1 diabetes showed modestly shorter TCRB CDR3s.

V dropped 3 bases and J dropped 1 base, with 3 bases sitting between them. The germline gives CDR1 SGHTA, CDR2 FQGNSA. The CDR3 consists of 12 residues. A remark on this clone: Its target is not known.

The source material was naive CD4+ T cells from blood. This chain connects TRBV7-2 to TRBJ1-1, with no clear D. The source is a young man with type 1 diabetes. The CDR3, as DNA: TGTGCCAGCAGCTTTAGGAACACTGAAGCTTTCTTT. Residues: CASSFRNTEAFF.